Below, 30 T cell receptor beta chains from the same sample are listed, as sequenced in a study of technical replicates of blood from several donors. Sequencing used immunoSEQ multiplex PCR; TCRdb keeps in-frame clones, though not all of them. There are fewer than 85,000 clones in the sample; about 95% occur only once, and roughly 0.25% lies in the top ten. Specimen: T cells isolated from PBMCs. These receptors were obtained from a human donor in good health.

This sequence joins TRBV19 and TRBJ1-2; 7 bases agree with TRBD1. The CDR3 totals 18 residues. In germline, CDR1 is LNHDA, CDR2 SQIVND (reference sequence). V shed 0 bases and J 3 bases; nucleotides not matched to a gene: 13. The CDR3 is CASSIEIGTATLDYGYTF. The CDR3 DNA reads TGTGCCAGTAGTATAGAAATTGGGACAGCAACCTTGGACTATGGCTACACCTTC.

The chain joins TRBV6-5 to TRBJ1-4; weak D call: TRBD1 (5 bases). This CDR3 has 14 residues. V lost 5 bases and J lost 6, with 13 bases in between. CDR1 and CDR2 from the germline V gene are MNHEY and SVGAGI. In DNA, the CDR3 is TGTGCCAGCAGTCCCAGGGTAGAGGATGAAAAACTGTTTTTT. Protein sequence: CASSPRVEDEKLFF.

This chain links TRBV11-3 with TRBJ1-1, with a possible D match to TRBD1 (6 bases). The CDR3 runs to 13 residues. CDR1 is SGHNT, CDR2 YENEEA, per germline. Trimming removed 5 bases at V and 11 bases at J, with 18 bases between. The CDR3 sequence: CASSTRQASDAFF. The CDR3, as DNA: TGTGCCAGCAGCACCAGACAGGCTTCGGACGCTTTCTTT.

The chain recombines TRBV19 with TRBJ1-1, with 7 bases fitting TRBD1. V lost 10 bases and J lost 4; bases outside the gene matches: 12. The CDR3 is 14 residues long. Per germline, CDR1 LNHDA and CDR2 SQIVND (reference sequence). This chain's CDR3 is CATAGEGARTEAFF. The CDR3 nucleotides read TGTGCCACAGCGGGGGAGGGGGCCCGCACTGAAGCTTTCTTT.

This clone was found once. The chain employs TRBV4-1 and TRBJ2-1; 7 nucleotides agree with TRBD2. CDR1 is MGHRA and CDR2 is YSYEKL in the germline V gene. J lost 7 bases, V lost 4 bases, and 13 bases had no gene match. The CDR3 contains 16 residues. The CDR3 region is CASSPVQGGTMNEQFF. The CDR3 DNA reads as TGCGCCAGCAGCCCAGTTCAGGGAGGGACTATGAATGAGCAGTTCTTC.

This rearrangement joins TRBV15 to TRBJ1-1; D gene uncertain. The CDR3 length is 12 residues. Deletions cut 5 bases from V and 3 bases from J, with 7 bases between. Germline V CDR1 and CDR2: LNHNV, YYDKDF (reference sequence). DNA of the CDR3: TGTGCCACCAGCGAGGGTGACACTGAAGCTTTCTTT. Its translation is CATSEGDTEAFF.

J is TRBJ1-1 and V is TRBV5-1, with 8 bases identical to TRBD1. V shed 4 bases and J 1 base; nucleotides not matched to a gene: 6. Germline V gene lookup returns CDR1 SGHRS and CDR2 YFSETQ. The CDR3 extends over 15 amino acids. CDR3 nucleotide sequence: TGCGCCAGCAGCCAGGGGGCTTCGGGGAACACTGAAGCTTTCTTT. It codes for CASSQGASGNTEAFF.

The J gene is TRBJ2-1, the V gene TRBV4-2, with 7 bases that match TRBD1. This CDR3 region has 14 residues. V was clipped by 1 base and J by 5 bases; unmatched bases: 2. Germline V gene sequence: CDR1 LGHNA, CDR2 YNFKEQ. CDR3 sequence (DNA): TGTGCCAGCAGCCAAGTTGGGACAGACAATGAGCAGTTCTTC. As protein: CASSQVGTDNEQFF.

J is TRBJ2-7 and V is TRBV7-9; 10 positions agree with TRBD2. Germline V gives CDR1 SEHNR, CDR2 FQNEAQ (reference sequence). The CDR3 spans 15 residues. Trimming cost V 1 base and J 3 bases; bases outside gene matches: 3. In DNA form, the CDR3 reads TGTGCCAGCAGCTTAGAGGCTAGCGGGAGCTACGAGCAGTACTTC. Its protein is CASSLEASGSYEQYF.

This clone was seen only once. The V call is TRBV2, the J call TRBJ2-1, with D possibly TRBD2 on 6 matching bases. The CDR3 length is 13 residues. The ends were cut back, 7 bases at V and 2 bases at J, with 9 bases in the middle. CDR1 is SNHLY and CDR2 is FYNNEI in the germline V gene. The CDR3 loop reads CASNGEAYNEQFF. CDR3 DNA sequence: TGTGCCAGCAACGGGGAGGCCTACAATGAGCAGTTCTTC.

This sequence joins TRBV29-1 and TRBJ1-1, with D unresolved. The CDR3 covers 13 residues. CDR1 and CDR2 from the germline V gene are SQVTM and ANQGSEA. Trimming took off 1 base at V and 4 bases at J, with 10 bases between the two ends. CDR3 DNA sequence: TGCAGCGTTGAAGGGGAGGGTGGCACTGAAGCTTTCTTT. It specifies CSVEGEGGTEAFF.

The V call is TRBV11-2, the J call TRBJ1-2; 7 nucleotides match TRBD1. CDR3 length: 15 amino acids. V was pared by 2 bases and J by 4 bases, with 7 bases of the junction left unmatched. CDR1 SGHAT and CDR2 FQNNGV come from the germline V gene. As DNA, the CDR3 is TGTGCCAGCAGCTTATCTAGGACAGGTCGCTATGGCTACACCTTC. It is translated as CASSLSRTGRYGYTF.

The V call is TRBV5-6, the J call TRBJ1-1; maybe TRBD1 (6 bases). CDR3 size: 14 residues. Germline V gene sequence: CDR1 SGHDT, CDR2 YYEEEE. Trimming removed 2 bases from V and 1 base from J, with 9 bases in between. The CDR3 DNA reads TGTGCCAGCAGCTTTATGGGACAGAACACTGAAGCTTTCTTT. This encodes CASSFMGQNTEAFF.

Here the CDR3 reads CASSEIQNYEQYF. As DNA, the CDR3 is TGTGCCAGCAGTGAAATACAGAACTACGAGCAGTACTTC. The chain recombines TRBV6-1 with TRBJ2-7; D gene unclear. V was trimmed by 2 bases and J by 3 bases, leaving 8 bases between them. CDR1 MNHNS and CDR2 SASEGT come from the germline V gene. The CDR3 has 13 residues.

The chain joins TRBV25-1 to TRBJ1-4; 9 positions agree with TRBD1. Trimming at V came to 6 bases and at J to 7 bases, leaving 6 bases not matched to a gene. The CDR3 contains 14 residues. CDR1 is MGHDK, CDR2 SYGVNS, per germline. The CDR3 here is CASSSPTGGEKLFF. CDR3 coding DNA: TGTGCCAGCAGCTCCCCGACAGGGGGTGAAAAACTGTTTTTT.

The genes are TRBV5-1 and TRBJ2-7; the match to TRBD1 covers 7 bases. The junction had 3 bases not matched to a gene; V was cut back by 0 bases and J by 0 bases. The germline V gene encodes CDR1 SGHRS and CDR2 YFSETQ. CDR3 length: 15 amino acids. CDR3 in DNA: TGCGCCAGCAGCTTGGCCGCAGGGGGCTCCTACGAGCAGTACTTC. It is translated as CASSLAAGGSYEQYF.

V gene TRBV5-4 combines with J gene TRBJ1-1, with D perhaps matching TRBD1 (6 bases). CDR1 is SGHNT, CDR2 YYREEE, per germline (reference sequence). Trimming left V 3 bases short and J 7 bases short, with 19 bases between. The CDR3 totals 15 residues. CDR3 in DNA: TGTGCCAGCAGCTCAAAGGACAGTTTGGATGGTGAAGCTTTCTTT. It encodes CASSSKDSLDGEAFF.

V usage is TRBV2 and J usage is TRBJ2-5; 8 nucleotides align to TRBD2. With 5 bases clipped from V and 7 bases from J, the junction kept 15 bases outside the gene matches. CDR1 and CDR2 (germline): SNHLY, FYNNEI. The CDR3 is 16 amino acids. The CDR3: CASSTSGSPPGGTQYF. The CDR3 DNA is TGTGCCAGCAGTACAAGCGGGAGTCCTCCCGGTGGGACCCAGTACTTC.

The rearrangement links TRBV19 to TRBJ1-5, with 7 bases aligning to TRBD1. This CDR3 is 17 amino acids long. Unmatched junction bases numbered 6, after V lost 1 base and J lost 0 bases. Germline CDR1 is LNHDA and CDR2 is SQIVND (reference sequence). CDR3 in amino acids: CASSIASGGSSNQPQHF. The CDR3 DNA reads as TGTGCCAGTAGTATAGCATCAGGGGGATCTAGCAATCAGCCCCAGCATTTT.

The rearrangement uses TRBV2 and TRBJ1-2, with TRBD1 matching 10 bases. This CDR3 has 15 residues. The trim removed 9 bases at V and 5 bases at J, leaving 12 bases unmatched. Germline assignment: CDR1 SNHLY and CDR2 FYNNEI. This chain's CDR3 is CARLGTGAPLYGYTF. The CDR3, as DNA: TGTGCCAGACTCGGGACAGGGGCACCTCTTTATGGCTACACCTTC.

CDR3 protein: CASSPSGGTAYEKLFF. As DNA, the CDR3 is TGTGCCAGCTCACCTTCAGGGGGGACAGCTTATGAAAAACTGTTTTTT. J is TRBJ1-4 and V is TRBV18, with 7 positions matching TRBD1. Germline V gene lookup returns CDR1 KGHSH and CDR2 LQKENI. This CDR3 spans 16 amino acids. V trimming: 3 bases; J trimming: 6 bases; junction bases outside the gene matches: 10. Full variable domain (missing parts from reference TRBV18 and TRBJ1-4): NAGVMQNPRHLVRRRGQEARLRCSPMKGHSHVYWYRQLPEEGLKFMVYLQKENIIDESGMPKERFSAEFPKEGPSILRIQQVVRGDSAAYFCASSPSGGTAYEKLFFGSGTQLSVL.

J is TRBJ2-7 and V is TRBV2; 7 bases are shared with TRBD1. V dropped 8 bases and J dropped 3; count of bases not matched to a gene: 4. This CDR3 region has 12 residues. Germline V CDR1 and CDR2: SNHLY, FYNNEI. The DNA for the CDR3 is TGTGCCAGCGGGGGACAGATCTACGAGCAGTACTTC. It encodes CASGGQIYEQYF.

This clone appeared a few times. This chain links TRBV30 with TRBJ1-1; D is unresolved. Per the germline V gene, CDR1 is GTSNPN and CDR2 is SVGIG (reference sequence). The CDR3 is 13 residues long. V dropped 1 base and J dropped 0 bases, with 6 bases sitting between them. The CDR3 bases are TGTGCCTGGAGTGCAGGCTTGAACACTGAAGCTTTCTTT. Its protein is CAWSAGLNTEAFF.

The genes are TRBV7-2 and TRBJ1-1, with TRBD1 matching over 9 bases. Germline V gene sequence: CDR1 SGHTA, CDR2 FQGNSA. Losses at the gene ends were 5 bases for V and 3 bases for J; bases not matched to a gene: 7. The CDR3 contains 15 residues. CDR3 bases: TGTGCCAGCAGCCGAGGGACAGGGTTCGACACTGAAGCTTTCTTT. Its translation is CASSRGTGFDTEAFF.

V is TRBV25-1 and J is TRBJ2-7; TRBD1 aligns across 7 bases. The CDR3 has 14 amino acids. V dropped 3 bases and J dropped 3; count of bases not matched to a gene: 5. From germline, CDR1 is MGHDK and CDR2 SYGVNS. CDR3 sequence (DNA): TGTGCCAGCAGTGACTGGGACAGCAACTACGAGCAGTACTTC. Its protein is CASSDWDSNYEQYF.

J is TRBJ1-1 and V is TRBV4-1, with TRBD1 matching over 7 bases. Losses at the gene ends were 3 bases for V and 1 base for J; bases not matched to a gene: 5. This CDR3 is 15 amino acids long. Per the germline V gene, CDR1 is MGHRA and CDR2 is YSYEKL. CDR3 DNA sequence: TGCGCCAGCAGCCATAATCGACAGGGGAACACTGAAGCTTTCTTT. Its protein is CASSHNRQGNTEAFF.

The CDR3 DNA follows: TGTGCCAGCTCTCCGGGACAGGGATATCGGACAGATACGCAGTATTTT. It yields the protein CASSPGQGYRTDTQYF. The J gene is TRBJ2-3, the V gene TRBV18, with TRBD1 matching 9 bases. The CDR3 totals 16 residues. The germline V gene has CDR1 KGHSH and CDR2 LQKENI. V shed 6 bases and J 3 bases; nucleotides not matched to a gene: 10.

This clone was observed a single time. This chain uses TRBV6-1 with TRBJ2-3, with 9 bases that match TRBD2. Germline V gene lookup returns CDR1 MNHNS and CDR2 SASEGT. The CDR3 is made up of 15 amino acids. V was pared by 2 bases and J by 6 bases, with 6 bases of the junction left unmatched. The CDR3 spells CASSERLAGSDTQYF. CDR3 sequence (DNA): TGTGCCAGCAGTGAAAGGCTAGCGGGGTCTGATACGCAGTATTTT.

This rearrangement joins TRBV5-4 to TRBJ2-3, with 11 bases identical to TRBD2. Germline values: CDR1 SGHNT, CDR2 YYREEE (reference sequence). The CDR3 consists of 19 residues. V lost 3 bases and J lost 0; bases outside the gene matches: 12. The CDR3: CASSSILGLAGGSTDTQYF. For the CDR3, the DNA is TGTGCCAGCAGCTCTATACTCGGACTAGCGGGCGGAAGCACAGATACGCAGTATTTT.

The V call is TRBV9, the J call TRBJ2-3, with TRBD2 matching over 9 bases. Trimming at V came to 3 bases and at J to 2 bases, leaving 7 bases not matched to a gene. The length of the CDR3 is 16 residues. The germline CDR1 and CDR2 sequences are SGDLS and YYNGEE. CDR3 residues: CASSGMRGGFTDTQYF. In DNA, the CDR3 is TGTGCCAGCAGCGGAATGCGGGGGGGTTTCACAGATACGCAGTATTTT.